Following are 30 T cell receptor beta chains from one sample sequenced in a study of blood T cell repertoires in COVID-19. Using immunoSEQ multiplex PCR, the repertoire was profiled, and TCRdb retains in-frame clones only, with some absent. The sample includes roughly 90,000 clones, 85% of them seen just once. The source material was peripheral blood. The receptor set was obtained from an elderly man with acute or convalescent COVID-19.

This chain uses TRBV18 with TRBJ1-5; the D gene is possibly TRBD1 (5 bases). The V end was cut by 2 bases, the J end by 4 bases, with 6 bases between. The CDR3 spans 13 residues. The V gene's germline CDR1 is KGHSH and CDR2 LQKENI. The CDR3 DNA follows: TGTGCCAGCTCACCAGGGGCAAATCAGCCCCAGCATTTT. Protein product: CASSPGANQPQHF.

J is TRBJ1-2 and V is TRBV7-2, with D unresolved. V was shortened by 2 bases and J by 6 bases, with 16 bases between the two germline ends. Germline loops: CDR1 SGHTA, CDR2 FQGNSA. The CDR3 length is 15 residues. CDR3 sequence reads: CASSLSVANRDGYTF. CDR3 DNA sequence: TGTGCCAGCAGCTTATCGGTAGCAAACCGGGATGGCTACACCTTC.

The chain has TRBV18 and TRBJ2-3; possibly TRBD1 for D (6 bases). V dropped 3 bases and J dropped 2 bases, with 18 bases sitting between them. The CDR3 has 17 amino acids. The germline gives CDR1 KGHSH, CDR2 LQKENI. For the CDR3, the DNA is TGTGCCAGCTCACCGGCCATAGGGGGTGGAACCACAGATACGCAGTATTTT. It specifies CASSPAIGGGTTDTQYF.

This chain connects TRBV27 to TRBJ1-2; TRBD1 is a possible D gene (5 bases). Trimming removed 1 base from V and 2 bases from J, with 8 bases in between. Germline-derived CDR1 and CDR2 are MNHEY and SMNVEV (reference sequence). This CDR3 has 14 amino acids. CDR3 nucleotide sequence: TGTGCCAGCAGTTTATTCGCAGGGAACTATGGCTACACCTTC. It encodes CASSLFAGNYGYTF.

J is TRBJ1-2 and V is TRBV5-1, with D possibly being TRBD1 (6 bases). The CDR3 runs to 14 residues. Trimming removed 6 bases from V and 6 bases from J, with 18 bases in between. Germline CDR1 reads SGHRS; CDR2 reads YFSETQ. The CDR3 reads CASTLGGGFNGYTF. The CDR3 DNA is TGCGCCAGCACCCTGGGGGGGGGCTTTAATGGCTACACCTTC.

This chain links TRBV5-1 with TRBJ2-7; 7 positions agree with TRBD1. With V trimmed by 4 bases and J by 7 bases, 11 bases remained unmatched. Per germline, CDR1 SGHRS and CDR2 YFSETQ. The CDR3 loop spans 14 amino acids. In nucleotides, the CDR3 is TGCGCCAGCAGCGCTGGACCGGGACAGAGGGAGCAGTACTTC. Its translation is CASSAGPGQREQYF.

J is TRBJ2-3 and V is TRBV30, with 8 bases that match TRBD2. From germline, CDR1 is GTSNPN and CDR2 SVGIG (reference sequence). J was trimmed by 4 bases and V by 2 bases; bases with no gene match: 14. The CDR3 is 17 residues long. CDR3 protein: CAWSPGLVTRNADTQYF. The CDR3 DNA sequence: TGTGCCTGGAGTCCGGGACTAGTGACCCGGAACGCAGATACGCAGTATTTT.

V is TRBV19 and J is TRBJ2-5, with 7 positions matching TRBD2. The length of the CDR3 is 13 residues. Germline lookup yields CDR1 LNHDA and CDR2 SQIVND (reference sequence). V was clipped by 9 bases and J by 4 bases; unmatched bases: 8. In nucleotides, the CDR3 is TGTGCCAGCTCAGCGCGGGGGACAGAGACCCAGTACTTC. Protein product: CASSARGTETQYF.

The chain uses TRBV27 and TRBJ2-1; 11 nucleotides line up with TRBD2. Germline V lookup: CDR1 MNHEY, CDR2 SMNVEV (reference sequence). After removal of 5 bases from V and 9 bases from J, the junction contained 12 bases not matched to a gene. The CDR3 length is 16 residues. CDR3 loop: CASSPSLAGGSSEQFF. The CDR3 coding sequence is TGTGCCAGCAGTCCGAGCCTAGCGGGAGGAAGTAGTGAGCAGTTCTTC.

This clone was seen only a few times. The chain uses TRBV4-2 and TRBJ2-7; weak D call: TRBD2 (7 bases). CDR1 is LGHNA, CDR2 YNFKEQ, per germline. The V gene lost 0 bases and the J gene lost 2 bases, with 20 bases spanning the gap. The CDR3 length is 18 residues. The CDR3 loop is CASSQDLGGRARAYEQYF. CDR3 DNA sequence: TGTGCCAGCAGCCAAGATCTAGGGGGGAGGGCCCGCGCCTACGAGCAGTACTTC.

The table lists this clone with a count of one. The gene calls are TRBV4-3 and TRBJ2-1; TRBD2 matches 14 bases. The V gene's germline CDR1 is LGHNA and CDR2 YSLEER. The CDR3 runs 18 residues. Trimming at V came to 0 bases and at J to 5 bases, leaving 6 bases not matched to a gene. As DNA, the CDR3 is TGCGCCAGCAGCCAAGAGTGGGGACTAGCGGGAGCTAACAATGAGCAGTTCTTC. This gives the protein CASSQEWGLAGANNEQFF.

V and J are TRBV19 and TRBJ2-2, with D perhaps TRBD2 (5 bases). With 2 bases removed from V and 0 bases from J, the gap between germline ends came to 7 bases. This CDR3 region has 15 residues. Germline V gene data show CDR1 as LNHDA and CDR2 as SQIVND (reference sequence). The CDR3 DNA sequence: TGTGCCAGTAGTATACTACTAGCGAACACCGGGGAGCTGTTTTTT. Amino acids: CASSILLANTGELFF.

This chain joins TRBV5-8 and TRBJ2-5; 9 nucleotides line up with TRBD1. The V segment lost 4 bases and the J segment 4 bases; nucleotides outside the gene matches: 5. The CDR3 sequence is 14 residues long. The germline V gene encodes CDR1 SGHTS and CDR2 YDEGEE. In DNA form, the CDR3 reads TGTGCCAGCAGCAAGCCGGGACAGGGAGAGACCCAGTACTTC. It translates to CASSKPGQGETQYF.

The V gene is TRBV27, the J gene TRBJ1-1; 9 nucleotides match TRBD1. CDR1 is MNHEY and CDR2 is SMNVEV in the germline V gene (reference sequence). The ends lost 7 bases at V and 3 bases at J; junction bases unmatched: 9. This CDR3 contains 15 residues. DNA for the CDR3: TGTGCCAGCAATCCTTACAGGGGGCCCGACACTGAAGCTTTCTTT. This sequence encodes CASNPYRGPDTEAFF.

J is TRBJ2-5 and V is TRBV4-2; 7 nucleotides align to TRBD2. Germline V gives CDR1 LGHNA, CDR2 YNFKEQ. With 4 bases clipped from V and 5 bases from J, the junction kept 10 bases outside the gene matches. There are 15 residues in the CDR3. In DNA form, the CDR3 reads TGTGCCAGCAGCCCGAGGGCGGGAGCCACCGAGACCCAGTACTTC. It translates to CASSPRAGATETQYF.

V usage is TRBV19 and J usage is TRBJ2-4; 8 bases align to TRBD1. V shed 7 bases and J 1 base; nucleotides not matched to a gene: 6. Germline V gives CDR1 LNHDA, CDR2 SQIVND (reference sequence). This CDR3 spans 15 amino acids. CDR3 DNA sequence: TGTGCCAGTAATCAGGGGGCGCATGCCAAAAACATTCAGTACTTC. It is translated as CASNQGAHAKNIQYF.

This sequence joins TRBV23-1 and TRBJ1-2; 8 bases align to TRBD1. TRBV23-1 has ORF status, its function being uncertain. The CDR3 loop spans 17 amino acids. V gave up 4 bases and J gave up 8 bases; unmatched junction bases: 18. This chain's CDR3 is CASSRRTGYVFSRGYTF. CDR3 nucleotides: TGCGCCAGCAGTCGCAGGACAGGGTATGTCTTCTCGCGGGGCTACACCTTC.

The chain recombines TRBV9 with TRBJ2-2; tentative D call: TRBD1 (6 bases). The CDR3 is 15 residues long. Germline CDR1 and CDR2: SGDLS and YYNGEE. Between the trimmed V and J ends, which lost 0 bases and 4 bases, there was a span of 10 bases. CDR3 sequence reads: CASSVGVGGTGELFF. As DNA, the CDR3 is TGTGCCAGCAGCGTAGGGGTAGGGGGCACCGGGGAGCTGTTTTTT. The full variable domain, in which reference TRBV9 and TRBJ2-2 provide the parts outside the CDR3, is DSGVTQTPKHLITATGQRVTLRCSPRSGDLSVYWYQQSLDQGLQFLIQYYNGEERAKGNILERFSAQQFPDLHSELNLSSLELGDSALYFCASSVGVGGTGELFFGEGSRLTVL.

The CDR3 DNA follows: TGTGCCATCAGAGACCGGACATACACAGATACGCAGTATTTT. Translation gives CAIRDRTYTDTQYF. The chain links TRBV10-3 to TRBJ2-3; weak D call: TRBD1 (5 bases). This CDR3 has 14 residues. Germline-derived CDR1 and CDR2 are ENHRY and SYGVKD. Trimming removed 6 bases at V and 2 bases at J, with 12 bases between.

V and J are TRBV10-3 and TRBJ1-5; D is ambiguous. Trimming removed 0 bases at V and 2 bases at J, with 8 bases between. CDR3 length: 15 amino acids. Germline lookup yields CDR1 ENHRY and CDR2 SYGVKD. This CDR3 reads CAISESVPGNQPQHF. CDR3 in DNA: TGTGCCATCAGTGAGTCTGTGCCGGGCAATCAGCCCCAGCATTTT.

This clone has more than one count but fewer than ten. The V and J genes are TRBV7-9 and TRBJ2-7, with 9 bases fitting TRBD1. CDR3 length equals 15 residues. J gave up 3 bases and V 1 base, and 4 bases lay outside the gene matches. Per germline, CDR1 SEHNR and CDR2 FQNEAQ (reference sequence). CDR3 residues: CASSLVRDRVYEQYF. CDR3 nucleotide sequence: TGTGCCAGCAGCTTAGTTCGGGACAGGGTCTACGAGCAGTACTTC.

This chain connects TRBV7-3 to TRBJ2-7; weak D call: TRBD1 (6 bases). Germline CDR1 reads SGHTA; CDR2 reads FQGTGA. The CDR3 has 16 residues. Trimming cost V 0 bases and J 2 bases, with 14 bases left between them. The CDR3 is CASSLTPGHLAYEQYF. As DNA, the CDR3 is TGTGCCAGCAGCTTAACCCCGGGACATCTTGCCTACGAGCAGTACTTC. Full variable domain (remainder filled in from reference TRBV7-3 and TRBJ2-7): GAGVSQTPSNKVTEKGKYVELRCDPISGHTALYWYRQSLGQGPEFLIYFQGTGAADDSGLPNDRFFAVRPEGSVSTLKIQRTERGDSAVYLCASSLTPGHLAYEQYFGPGTRLTVT.

This chain uses TRBV5-1 with TRBJ1-1, with a tentative D call TRBD1 (5 bases). CDR3 length: 14 amino acids. The germline V gene encodes CDR1 SGHRS and CDR2 YFSETQ. V was cut by 0 bases and J by 3 bases, with 9 bases left in between. CDR3 DNA sequence: TGCGCCAGCAGCTTGGCGGGGACTCACACTGAAGCTTTCTTT. Protein product: CASSLAGTHTEAFF.

The CDR3 protein is CASSTGDPYNEQFF. DNA for the CDR3: TGCGCCAGCAGCACAGGGGATCCTTACAATGAGCAGTTCTTC. The chain combines TRBV5-1 with TRBJ2-1; 7 positions match TRBD1. This CDR3 is built from 14 residues. Trimming at V came to 4 bases and at J to 4 bases, leaving 5 bases not matched to a gene. Germline V gene lookup returns CDR1 SGHRS and CDR2 YFSETQ.

This chain links TRBV6-6 with TRBJ1-2; possibly TRBD1 for D (6 bases). Per germline, CDR1 MNHNY and CDR2 SVGAGI (reference sequence). This CDR3 is 16 amino acids long. V lost 6 bases to trimming and J lost 0 bases, with 17 bases between them. The DNA of the CDR3 is TGTGCCAGCAGCCGCACCCTGGACAGAGCTAACTATGGCTACACCTTC. Its protein product is CASSRTLDRANYGYTF.

This clone has more than one count but fewer than ten. This rearrangement joins TRBV6-2 or TRBV6-3 to TRBJ2-7; D perhaps matches TRBD2 (6 bases). The CDR3 length is 14 residues. V lost 6 bases to trimming and J lost 4 bases, with 16 bases between them. CDR1 and CDR2 (germline): MNHEY, SVGEGT. This CDR3 reads CASSPTGGSYEQYF. The CDR3 nucleotides are TGTGCCAGCAGCCCAACTGGGGGGAGTTACGAGCAGTACTTC.

The chain is built from TRBV7-2 and TRBJ1-4; TRBD1 is a possible D gene (6 bases). The ends were cut back, 2 bases at V and 4 bases at J, with 14 bases in the middle. CDR1 is SGHTA and CDR2 is FQGNSA in the germline V gene. This CDR3 has 16 amino acids. CDR3 protein: CASSLLVGGHNEKLFF. In nucleotides, the CDR3 is TGTGCCAGCAGCTTATTAGTAGGGGGACATAATGAAAAACTGTTTTTT.

V gene TRBV19 combines with J gene TRBJ2-7; D is ambiguous. This CDR3 is 16 amino acids long. V was clipped by 3 bases and J by 4 bases, with 19 bases between them. Germline V gene sequence: CDR1 LNHDA, CDR2 SQIVND (reference sequence). The CDR3 DNA sequence: TGTGCCAGTAGTATGGGCCTTCGAGACACCTTATACGAGCAGTACTTC. Translated: CASSMGLRDTLYEQYF.

The CDR3 region is CASSRQGLPGELFF. Here the CDR3 DNA reads TGTGCCAGCAGCCGACAGGGTCTCCCCGGGGAGCTGTTTTTT. This chain uses TRBV6-5 with TRBJ2-2; the match to TRBD1 covers 7 bases. Looked up from germline, CDR1 is MNHEY and CDR2 is SVGAGI. The CDR3 runs to 14 residues. Trimming at V came to 6 bases and at J to 6 bases, leaving 7 bases not matched to a gene.

J is TRBJ1-5 and V is TRBV24-1; TRBD1 is a possible D gene (6 bases). V lost 4 bases and J 8 bases, leaving 14 bases between the germline ends. Germline V gene data show CDR1 as KGHDR and CDR2 as SFDVKD. The CDR3 length is 14 residues. CDR3 amino acids: CATSDTNSGEPQHF. The DNA of the CDR3 is TGTGCCACCAGTGACACTAATTCAGGGGAGCCCCAGCATTTT.